This T cell receptor beta chain comes out of a study of shared clonotypes between healthy human individuals. Measured with immunoSEQ multiplex PCR; TCRdb has only the in-frame clones, and not every one. Among 2.3 million or so clones, approximately 95% were seen once, and the ten largest hold 0.39%. The CDR3 extends over 12 amino acids. The germline V gene encodes CDR1 MDHEN and CDR2 SYDVKM. V lost 3 bases, J lost 7 bases, and 9 bases lay in between. The rearrangement links TRBV28 to TRBJ1-2; D gene ambiguous. This TCR was recovered from a young man in good health. Some clones in this sample may be carry-over from other donors' samples. Sequenced input: naive CD4+ T cells from PBMCs. Subset here: CD45RA+ positively selected. Here the CDR3 DNA reads TGTGCCAGCAGTTTTAAAGGATCTGGCTACACCTTC. Its protein is CASSFKGSGYTF.